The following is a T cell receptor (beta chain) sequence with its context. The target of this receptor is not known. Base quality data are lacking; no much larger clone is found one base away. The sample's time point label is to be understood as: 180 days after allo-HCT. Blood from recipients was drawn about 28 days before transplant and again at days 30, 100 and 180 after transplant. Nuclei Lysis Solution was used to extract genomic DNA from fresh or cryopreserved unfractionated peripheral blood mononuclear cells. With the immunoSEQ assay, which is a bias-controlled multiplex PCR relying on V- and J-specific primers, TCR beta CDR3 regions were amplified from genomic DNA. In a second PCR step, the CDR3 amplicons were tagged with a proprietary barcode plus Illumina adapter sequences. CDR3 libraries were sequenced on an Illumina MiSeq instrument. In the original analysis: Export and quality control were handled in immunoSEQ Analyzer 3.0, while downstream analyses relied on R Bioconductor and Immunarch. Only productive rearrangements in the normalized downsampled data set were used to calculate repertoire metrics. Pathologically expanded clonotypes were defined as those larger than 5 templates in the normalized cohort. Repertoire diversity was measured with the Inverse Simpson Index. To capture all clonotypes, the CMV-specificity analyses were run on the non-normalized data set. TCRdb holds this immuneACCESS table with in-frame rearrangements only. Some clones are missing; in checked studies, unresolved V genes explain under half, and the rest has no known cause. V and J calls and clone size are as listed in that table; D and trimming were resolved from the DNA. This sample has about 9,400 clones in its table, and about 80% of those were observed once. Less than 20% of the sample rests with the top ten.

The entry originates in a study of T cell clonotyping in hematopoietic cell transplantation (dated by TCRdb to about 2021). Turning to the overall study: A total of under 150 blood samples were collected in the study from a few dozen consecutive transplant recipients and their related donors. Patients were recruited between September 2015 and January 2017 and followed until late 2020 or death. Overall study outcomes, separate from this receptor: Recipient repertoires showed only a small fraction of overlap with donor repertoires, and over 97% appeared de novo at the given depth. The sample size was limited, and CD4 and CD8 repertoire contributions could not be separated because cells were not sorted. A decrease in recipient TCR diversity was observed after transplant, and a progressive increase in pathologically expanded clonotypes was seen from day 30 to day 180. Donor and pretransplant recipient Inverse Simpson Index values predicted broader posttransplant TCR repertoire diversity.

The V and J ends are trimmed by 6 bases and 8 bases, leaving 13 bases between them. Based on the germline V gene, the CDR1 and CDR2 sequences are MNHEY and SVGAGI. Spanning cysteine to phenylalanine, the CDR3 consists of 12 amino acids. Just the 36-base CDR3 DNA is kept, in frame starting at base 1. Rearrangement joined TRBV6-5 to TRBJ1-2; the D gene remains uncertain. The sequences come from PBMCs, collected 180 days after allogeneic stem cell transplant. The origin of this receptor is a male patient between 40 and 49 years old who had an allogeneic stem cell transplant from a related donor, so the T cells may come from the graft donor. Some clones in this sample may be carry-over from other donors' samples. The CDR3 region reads CASRSYEGGYTF. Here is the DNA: TGTGCCAGCAGATCTTATGAAGGAGGCTACACCTTC.